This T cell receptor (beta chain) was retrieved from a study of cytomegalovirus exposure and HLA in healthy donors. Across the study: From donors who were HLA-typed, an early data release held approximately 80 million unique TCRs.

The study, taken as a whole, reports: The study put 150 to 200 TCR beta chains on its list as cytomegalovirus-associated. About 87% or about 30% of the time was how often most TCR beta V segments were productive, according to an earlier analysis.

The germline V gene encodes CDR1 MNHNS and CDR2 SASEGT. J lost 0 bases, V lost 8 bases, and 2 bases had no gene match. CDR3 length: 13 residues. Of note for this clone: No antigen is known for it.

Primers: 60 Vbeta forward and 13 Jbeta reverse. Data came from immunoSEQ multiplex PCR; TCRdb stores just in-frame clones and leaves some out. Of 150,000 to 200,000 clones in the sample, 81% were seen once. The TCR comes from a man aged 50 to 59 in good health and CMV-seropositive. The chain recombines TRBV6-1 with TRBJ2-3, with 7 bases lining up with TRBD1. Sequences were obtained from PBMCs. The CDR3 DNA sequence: TGTGCCAGCGGGACAGACAGCACAGATACGCAGTATTTT. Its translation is CASGTDSTDTQYF.